This T cell receptor beta chain came from a study of cytomegalovirus exposure and HLA in healthy donors. The PCR used 60 Vbeta and 13 Jbeta primers. Sequencing was performed with immunoSEQ multiplex PCR; in TCRdb, only in-frame clones are kept and a portion is missing. The table includes about 180,000 clones, 84% detected once. This CDR3 is built from 13 residues. Germline V gene lookup returns CDR1 SNHLY and CDR2 FYNNEI. V lost 4 bases and J lost 9; bases outside the gene matches: 5. As to this clone: Its specificity is not known.

Study conclusions and caveats: In a later analysis, 15,000 to 20,000 TCR beta sequences were associated with HLA alleles at 0.05 false discovery rate.

The source material was PBMCs. The chain recombines TRBV2 with TRBJ2-4, with 8 bases aligning to TRBD2. This receptor was taken from a girl aged 2 to 9 in good health and CMV-seropositive. The CDR3 here is CASSGPGGGIQYF. As DNA, the CDR3 is TGTGCCAGCAGTGGCCCGGGGGGGGGCATTCAGTACTTC.